This TCR beta chain is from a study of blood T cell repertoires in COVID-19. Across the study: Italy, Spain and the United States were the sources of the convalescent and acute COVID-19 samples.

Original processing methods: Reference gene primer amplification in the assay estimated nucleated cell counts. Sequenced by immunoSEQ multiplex PCR; TCRdb stores in-frame clones only, minus some. That table is the source of V, J and clone size, and D and trimming were worked out from the DNA. The sample contains fewer than 300,000 clones, around 89% of which appear only once. CDR1 and CDR2 (germline): SGHVS, FQNEAQ. The CDR3 consists of 14 residues. The ends were cut back, 2 bases at V and 1 base at J, with 9 bases in the middle. The clonotype was recovered from a man aged 30 to 39 with acute or convalescent COVID-19. J is TRBJ2-7 and V is TRBV7-8; possibly TRBD1 for D (5 bases). Input material: peripheral blood. The CDR3 loop reads CASSLLAGSYEQYF. The CDR3 nucleotides read TGTGCCAGCAGCTTATTAGCAGGGTCCTACGAGCAGTACTTC.